One T cell receptor (beta chain) is described in this entry. Its cognate antigen is unknown. Constant-segment primers and 5'RACE yielded cDNA libraries for TCR alpha and TCR beta, each carrying sample barcodes and UMIs. TCRdb analysed the 5' RACE reads with MiXCR anew, one entry per CDR3 protein. This sample carries about 390,000 distinct CDR3 sequences, 15% to 20% of them seen once, and the ten largest clones take roughly 21%. This entry belongs to a study of T-cell memory formation after mild COVID-19. Study-wide findings and caveats: CD4+ contracting clones lay mainly in CM and EM, CD8+ ones in EMRA.

The CDR3 has 13 residues. The germline V gene has CDR1 SGDLS and CDR2 YYNGEE. Trimming shortened V by 3 bases and J by 6 bases, and 13 bases separated the two germline ends. This clonotype was obtained from a man aged 18 to 35 who had mild COVID-19 (a few samples of this study predate the infection). Cell type and time point are not known. This sequence joins TRBV9 and TRBJ2-7; D gene unclear. The sequencing input was PBMCs or a T cell subset sorted from them (not recorded which). CDR3 protein: CASSAQTVSEQYF. DNA for the CDR3: TGTGCCAGCAGCGCTCAGACCGTCTCCGAGCAGTACTTC.